This TCR beta chain was captured by sequencing in a study of shared clonotypes between healthy human individuals. The test was conducted at deep level. Assay used: immunoSEQ multiplex PCR; TCRdb lists only in-frame clones, some missing. This sample yields about 1 million clones, of which around 75% are seen a single time; about 1.5% belongs to the top ten. Trimming removed 4 bases at V and 0 bases at J, with 7 bases between. The CDR3 has 14 residues. Germline V lookup: CDR1 SGHRS, CDR2 YFSETQ. Input material: memory CD4+ T cells sorted from blood. Subset specified: CD45RA-negative fraction. The TCR sequence derives from a man between 18 and 29 years old in good health. The V call is TRBV5-1, the J call TRBJ2-2; D uncertain. Here the CDR3 reads CASSPLPNTGELFF. DNA of the CDR3: TGCGCCAGCAGCCCACTTCCGAACACCGGGGAGCTGTTTTTT.